One and the same sample provided the 14 T cell receptor beta chains below, sequenced in a study of T cell responses to AZD1222 COVID-19 vaccine. Repertoires were generated with immunoSEQ multiplex PCR, while TCRdb's copy carries only in-frame clones and drops some. The sample shows about 270,000 clones, almost 95% of them seen only once. Source: peripheral blood, taken 28 days after the second AZD1222 dose. The receptors were gathered from an adult who received the AZD1222 COVID-19 vaccine.

The chain recombines TRBV15 with TRBJ1-5; weak D call: TRBD1 (5 bases). Germline-derived CDR1 and CDR2 are LNHNV and YYDKDF (reference sequence). This CDR3 region has 16 residues. V shed 0 bases and J shed 5 bases, with 14 bases lying between them. Written as DNA, the CDR3 is TGTGCCACCAGCAGAGACCCAGTCTCCAGGGATCAGCCCCAGCATTTT. Protein product: CATSRDPVSRDQPQHF.

The CDR3 DNA reads TGTGCCAGCAGCTTAGGAACAGTGAACACTGAAGCTTTCTTT. Translated, it gives CASSLGTVNTEAFF. The rearrangement joins TRBV5-4 to TRBJ1-1; D is unclear. The CDR3 covers 14 residues. Trimming shortened V by 2 bases and J by 0 bases, and 8 bases separated the two germline ends. CDR1 is SGHNT and CDR2 is YYREEE in the germline V gene (reference sequence).

V usage is TRBV4-1 and J usage is TRBJ1-2; TRBD1 agrees at 7 bases. CDR1 MGHRA and CDR2 YSYEKL come from the germline V gene. The V gene end was trimmed by 4 bases and the J gene end by 3 bases; junction bases not matched to a gene: 5. There are 14 residues in the CDR3. CDR3 in DNA: TGCGCCAGCAGCCCCGGACAGGTCTACTATGGCTACACCTTC. It codes for CASSPGQVYYGYTF.

V is TRBV7-2 and J is TRBJ2-1, with a weak D call TRBD2 (5 bases). Germline V CDR1 and CDR2: SGHTA, FQGNSA. This CDR3 has 15 amino acids. With 2 bases removed from V and 5 bases from J, the gap between germline ends came to 13 bases. The CDR3 DNA reads TGTGCCAGCAGCTTAATGAGGAGCGGAGACAATGAGCAGTTCTTC. Protein: CASSLMRSGDNEQFF.

The chain joins TRBV9 to TRBJ1-1; 7 nucleotides agree with TRBD1. The J segment lost 6 bases and the V segment lost 4 bases, leaving 3 bases of the junction unmatched. The CDR3 has 12 residues. Germline values: CDR1 SGDLS, CDR2 YYNGEE. This CDR3 is CASSPGTAEAFF. CDR3 sequence (DNA): TGTGCCAGCAGCCCAGGGACAGCTGAAGCTTTCTTT.

This clone was recorded once. V usage is TRBV2 and J usage is TRBJ1-1, with no clear D. V lost 8 bases to trimming and J lost 0 bases, with 10 bases between them. From germline, CDR1 is SNHLY and CDR2 FYNNEI. The CDR3 is made up of 13 amino acids. The CDR3 DNA sequence: TGTGCCAGCGGAACTTACCTGAACACTGAAGCTTTCTTT. Protein product: CASGTYLNTEAFF.

The chain combines TRBV6-5 with TRBJ1-1; D may be TRBD1 (5 bases). This CDR3 contains 15 residues. CDR1 and CDR2 (germline): MNHEY, SVGAGI. V was cut by 5 bases and J by 5 bases, with 18 bases left in between. The CDR3 DNA reads TGTGCCAGCAGTCCCCGAGGGACCTTCGGGACTGAAGCTTTCTTT. Amino acids: CASSPRGTFGTEAFF.

DNA for the CDR3: TGTGCCAGCAGCTCCCGTAGCTATGGCTACACCTTC. Protein sequence: CASSSRSYGYTF. The chain couples TRBV7-6 to TRBJ1-2; D remains ambiguous. The germline gives CDR1 SGHVS, CDR2 FNYEAQ. The CDR3 spans 12 residues. Trimming left V 4 bases short and J 4 bases short, with 7 bases between.

The rearrangement links TRBV5-1 to TRBJ1-5, with D possibly being TRBD1 (5 bases). This CDR3 is 15 amino acids long. Looked up from germline, CDR1 is SGHRS and CDR2 is YFSETQ. The V and J ends lost 2 bases and 2 bases respectively, with 11 bases between them. For the CDR3, the DNA is TGCGCCAGCAGCTTTGGGGAAGGGGGCAATCAGCCCCAGCATTTT. Amino acids: CASSFGEGGNQPQHF.

The genes are TRBV28 and TRBJ2-3; 10 nucleotides line up with TRBD1. Germline V gives CDR1 MDHEN, CDR2 SYDVKM. CDR3 length: 14 residues. V shed 8 bases and J 4 bases; nucleotides not matched to a gene: 6. The CDR3 DNA is TGTGCCAGCGAGGGGACAGGGGAACCAGATACGCAGTATTTT. Encoded protein: CASEGTGEPDTQYF.

The chain links TRBV27 to TRBJ1-2, with 7 bases lining up with TRBD1. CDR1 is MNHEY and CDR2 is SMNVEV in the germline V gene (reference sequence). CDR3 size: 15 residues. J gave up 6 bases and V 2 bases, and 9 bases lay outside the gene matches. CDR3 sequence reads: CASSLIPPGGNGYTF. The CDR3 DNA is TGTGCCAGCAGTTTAATTCCCCCAGGGGGTAATGGCTACACCTTC.

A few counts support this clone. The chain couples TRBV28 to TRBJ1-5, with D possibly matching TRBD1 (5 bases). CDR1 MDHEN and CDR2 SYDVKM come from the germline V gene. CDR3 length: 13 amino acids. V was trimmed by 7 bases and J by 7 bases, leaving 14 bases between them. Here the CDR3 DNA reads TGTGCCAGCACCGAGGGACCTCGGCAGCCCCAGCATTTT. Its translation: CASTEGPRQPQHF.

The J gene is TRBJ1-5, the V gene TRBV3-1 (or the pseudogene TRBV3-2), with a weak D call TRBD1 (6 bases). V was pared by 1 base and J by 3 bases, with 10 bases between. Germline values: CDR1 LGHDT, CDR2 YNNKEL (reference sequence). This CDR3 is built from 15 residues. DNA of the CDR3: TGTGCCAGCAGCCAAGGGCAGGGGATCAATCAGCCCCAGCATTTT. This encodes CASSQGQGINQPQHF.

The J gene is TRBJ1-4, the V gene TRBV25-1; D not certain. The length of the CDR3 is 14 residues. The V end lost 3 bases, the J end lost 8 bases, and 13 bases lay between the germline ends. Looked up from germline, CDR1 is MGHDK and CDR2 is SYGVNS. CDR3 amino acids: CASSEGSLGEKLFF. CDR3 sequence (DNA): TGTGCCAGCAGTGAGGGGTCCCTGGGAGAAAAACTGTTTTTT.